This TCR beta chain originates from a study of blood T cell repertoires in COVID-19. Study summary: Collection of acute and convalescent COVID-19 samples took place in the United States, Italy and Spain. Nucleic acid was either cDNA or gDNA, and it came from T cells, B-cell-depleted T cells, or PBMCs.

Study processing details: Reference gene primers were amplified, and this amplification served to estimate nucleated cell counts. The data were produced by immunoSEQ multiplex PCR, yet TCRdb's version contains in-frame clones alone and is incomplete. V, J and clone size are those of that table, while D and trimming were read from the DNA. The sample lists around 270,000 clones; 85% to 90% were seen once. The CDR3 spans 15 residues. Germline CDR1 SGHAT, CDR2 FQNNGV. Trimming took 6 bases from V and 0 from J; bases not matched to a gene: 5. The sample comprised peripheral blood. The clonotype was recovered from a man aged 40-50 years with acute or convalescent COVID-19. The V call is TRBV11-2, the J call TRBJ2-3; 8 nucleotides match TRBD2. The CDR3 DNA follows: TGTGCCAGCAGTCGGGGGGGCTCTAGCACAGATACGCAGTATTTT. It encodes CASSRGGSSTDTQYF.